The rows below give T cell receptor beta chains drawn from one sample of a study of blood T cell repertoires in COVID-19. Method: immunoSEQ multiplex PCR; TCRdb's copy keeps in-frame clones and lacks some. Among approximately 100,000 clones, approximately 92% were seen once, and the ten largest hold approximately 5.7%. The sample comprised peripheral blood. The receptors were gathered from a middle-aged man with active COVID-19. Each CDR3 is given with its conserved first and last residue. The order of the fields is J gene, V gene, D gene, clone size, CDR3 protein, CDR3 DNA. A D gene is named only where the DNA matches it firmly. Size is stated for part of the rows, as once, few or many counts, or as a class when the clone is expanded.

>TRBJ2-7|TRBV6-1|TRBD2|NA
CASSEPGLAGYEQYF
TGTGCCAGCAGTGAACCGGGTCTAGCGGGATACGAGCAGTACTTC
>TRBJ2-7|TRBV27|NA|NA
CASSLLGQMNSYEQYF
TGTGCCAGCAGTTTATTGGGCCAGATGAACTCCTACGAGCAGTACTTC
>TRBJ1-6|TRBV6-5|TRBD1|NA
CASRRGQGNSPLHF
TGTGCCAGCAGAAGGGGGCAGGGTAATTCACCCCTCCACTTT
>TRBJ2-1|TRBV5-6|NA|NA
CASGGASMNEQFF
TGTGCCTCCGGAGGGGCGAGTATGAATGAGCAGTTCTTC
>TRBJ1-1|TRBV30|TRBD1|NA
CAWSVQGGQAFF
TGTGCCTGGAGTGTACAGGGGGGTCAGGCTTTCTTT
>TRBJ2-3|TRBV6-5|TRBD2|few
CASATSGRRTDTQYF
TGTGCCAGCGCCACTAGCGGGAGACGTACGGATACGCAGTATTTT
>TRBJ2-1|TRBV5-1|TRBD2|NA
CASSVAVAGVPGEQFF
TGCGCCAGCAGCGTGGCGGTAGCGGGAGTCCCGGGCGAGCAGTTCTTC
>TRBJ2-3|TRBV20-1|TRBD1|NA
CSASEGQGADTQYF
TGCAGTGCTAGTGAAGGGCAGGGGGCCGATACGCAGTATTTT
>TRBJ2-1|TRBV7-2|NA|NA
CASSLGQGFYNEQFF
TGTGCCAGCAGCTTAGGGCAGGGTTTCTACAATGAGCAGTTCTTC
>TRBJ2-6|TRBV28|TRBD1|once
CASRQGNSRSGANVLTF
TGTGCCAGCAGACAGGGGAACAGTCGTTCTGGGGCCAACGTCCTGACTTTC
>TRBJ2-7|TRBV19|TRBD2|NA
CASSIGGSGSSEQYF
TGTGCCAGTAGTATAGGAGGTAGCGGGAGTAGCGAGCAGTACTTC
>TRBJ2-2|TRBV5-1|NA|NA
CASSLDTGSTGELFF
TGCGCCAGCAGCTTAGACACAGGAAGCACCGGGGAGCTGTTTTTT
>TRBJ1-1|TRBV5-1|TRBD1|NA
CASSLDRGQAFF
TGCGCCAGCAGCTTGGACAGGGGGCAGGCTTTCTTT
>TRBJ2-3|TRBV3-1/TRBV3-2|TRBD2|NA
CASSRPPGLAGDTDTQYF
TGTGCCAGCAGCCGGCCGCCGGGACTAGCGGGGGACACAGATACGCAGTATTTT
>TRBJ2-7|TRBV6-6|NA|NA
CASSNGAAGSYEQYF
TGTGCCAGCAGTAACGGTGCAGCGGGCTCCTACGAGCAGTACTTC
>TRBJ2-3|TRBV4-2|NA|NA
CASSQPSGRAGLTDTQYF
TGTGCCAGCAGCCAACCCTCGGGAAGGGCTGGGCTCACAGATACGCAGTATTTT
>TRBJ1-4|TRBV28|TRBD1|NA
CASSQNRGPGEKLFF
TGTGCCAGCAGTCAGAACAGGGGGCCGGGAGAAAAACTGTTTTTT
>TRBJ2-1|TRBV7-3|NA|NA
CASSSRGSSYNEQFF
TGTGCCAGCAGCTCCAGAGGGAGCTCCTACAATGAGCAGTTCTTC
>TRBJ1-2|TRBV19|NA|NA
CASSPARLYGYTF
TGTGCCAGTAGTCCCGCCAGGCTCTATGGCTACACCTTC
>TRBJ2-3|TRBV19|TRBD1|NA
CASSPGQMTDTQYF
TGTGCCAGTAGTCCGGGACAGATGACAGATACGCAGTATTTT
>TRBJ1-2|TRBV28|NA|NA
CASSLTRYGYTF
TGTGCCAGCAGTTTAACCCGGTATGGCTACACCTTC
>TRBJ2-4|TRBV19|NA|NA
CASSDEARVAKNIQYF
TGTGCCAGTAGTGATGAGGCCAGGGTGGCCAAAAACATTCAGTACTTC
>TRBJ2-7|TRBV20-1|NA|NA
CSAFWASKQYF
TGCAGTGCTTTTTGGGCTTCGAAGCAGTACTTC
>TRBJ1-3|TRBV6-1|TRBD1|NA
CASSEALTGRPGNTIYF
TGTGCCAGCAGTGAAGCGCTGACAGGGCGTCCAGGAAACACCATATATTTT
>TRBJ1-6|TRBV24-1|NA|few
CATSERQNSPLHF
TGTGCCACCAGTGAGCGACAGAATTCACCCCTCCACTTT
>TRBJ2-7|TRBV7-2|NA|NA
CASSSVGGDSSYEQYF
TGTGCCAGCAGCTCCGTGGGCGGGGACAGCTCCTACGAGCAGTACTTC
>TRBJ2-2|TRBV19|NA|NA
CASSIGPEGNTGELFF
TGTGCCAGTAGTATAGGGCCAGAGGGGAACACCGGGGAGCTGTTTTTT
>TRBJ2-3|TRBV4-1|TRBD2|NA
CASSPVAGTRTDTQYF
TGCGCCAGCAGCCCTGTAGCGGGAACTAGGACAGATACGCAGTATTTT
>TRBJ1-1|TRBV10-3|TRBD1|NA
CAISDRENTEAFF
TGTGCCATCTCGGACAGGGAGAACACTGAAGCTTTCTTT
>TRBJ1-6|TRBV30|NA|NA
CAWSTPSSYNSPLHF
TGTGCCTGGAGTACGCCCAGCTCCTATAATTCACCCCTCCACTTT
>TRBJ2-6|TRBV24-1|NA|NA
CATLASNSSGANVLTF
TGTGCCACCCTAGCGAGCAATAGCTCTGGGGCCAACGTCCTGACTTTC
>TRBJ2-1|TRBV18|TRBD2|NA
CASSLAGRGSNEQFF
TGTGCCAGCTCATTAGCGGGCCGGGGAAGTAATGAGCAGTTCTTC
>TRBJ1-2|TRBV28|NA|NA
CASSLADRLGGYTF
TGTGCCAGCAGTTTGGCTGACAGGCTTGGGGGCTACACCTTC
>TRBJ2-5|TRBV4-1|NA|NA
CASSQDWEAINQETQYF
TGCGCCAGCAGCCAAGATTGGGAGGCCATAAACCAAGAGACCCAGTACTTC